What follows describes a single TCR beta chain. Some clones are missing from TCRdb's copy, which holds only in-frame ones; the method was immunoSEQ multiplex PCR. Of about 680,000 clones in the sample, 72% were seen once. The entry originates in a study of shared clonotypes between healthy human individuals. The ends were cut back, 2 bases at V and 1 base at J, with 19 bases in the middle. Germline V lookup: CDR1 LNHDA, CDR2 SQIVND (reference sequence). The CDR3 has 18 amino acids. The sample taken for sequencing was memory CD4+ T cells sorted from blood. This sample's subset: CD45RA-negative fraction. The TCR originated in a woman aged 25 to 45 in good health. The chain uses TRBV19 and TRBJ2-3, with no clear D. This chain's CDR3 is CASSIKAPGPWGTDTQYF. The CDR3 bases are TGTGCCAGTAGTATAAAGGCCCCAGGACCGTGGGGCACAGATACGCAGTATTTT.